What follows are 21 T cell receptor beta chains derived from one specimen sequenced in a study of blood T cell repertoires in COVID-19. Data came from immunoSEQ multiplex PCR; TCRdb stores just in-frame clones and leaves some out. Here the sample spans about 140,000 clones, 80% to 90% being singletons. What was sequenced was peripheral blood. The receptors originated from a man aged 55-75 years with active or convalescent COVID-19.

The chain combines TRBV28 with TRBJ2-3; 7 bases match TRBD1. The CDR3 covers 16 residues. V shed 7 bases, J shed 1 base, and the junction held 11 bases outside the gene matches. CDR1 MDHEN and CDR2 SYDVKM come from the germline V gene. The CDR3 spells CASTRFRGLGTDTQYF. The DNA of the CDR3 is TGTGCCAGCACCCGGTTTAGGGGGCTAGGCACAGATACGCAGTATTTT.

The V gene is TRBV11-3, the J gene TRBJ1-3; no reliable D call. The CDR3 spans 14 residues. The germline V gene has CDR1 SGHNT and CDR2 YENEEA. Trimming pared 6 bases from V and 0 bases from J, leaving 9 bases between. CDR3 sequence: CASSMGSSGNTIYF. The CDR3 DNA sequence: TGTGCCAGCAGTATGGGGAGCTCTGGAAACACCATATATTTT.

V and J are TRBV10-3 and TRBJ2-1; 9 nucleotides match TRBD2. Germline V gene sequence: CDR1 ENHRY, CDR2 SYGVKD. Unmatched junction bases numbered 12, after V lost 5 bases and J lost 4 bases. The CDR3 consists of 17 residues. CDR3 bases: TGTGCCATCAGTCCAGGGATTGGGGCGGGAGGGTACAATGAGCAGTTCTTC. It encodes CAISPGIGAGGYNEQFF.

The chain has TRBV2 and TRBJ2-7; D is perhaps TRBD2 (6 bases). Germline CDR1 reads SNHLY; CDR2 reads FYNNEI. V gave up 6 bases and J gave up 6 bases, with 15 bases separating them. The CDR3 loop spans 13 amino acids. CDR3 loop: CASSIRDLVEQYF. As DNA, the CDR3 is TGTGCCAGCAGCATCCGGGACTTAGTCGAGCAGTACTTC.

The rearrangement links TRBV28 to TRBJ2-1; 8 nucleotides align to TRBD1. CDR3 length: 12 residues. Germline loops: CDR1 MDHEN, CDR2 SYDVKM. The J segment lost 12 bases and the V segment lost 1 base, leaving 2 bases of the junction unmatched. CDR3 protein: CASSLFGTGQFF. The CDR3 region has the DNA TGTGCCAGCAGTTTATTTGGGACAGGGCAGTTCTTC.

The J gene is TRBJ2-7, the V gene TRBV3-1 (or the pseudogene TRBV3-2); 10 bases are a match to TRBD1. This CDR3 contains 16 residues. V shed 1 base and J 5 bases; nucleotides not matched to a gene: 8. Germline assignment: CDR1 LGHDT and CDR2 YNNKEL (reference sequence). DNA of the CDR3: TGTGCCAGCAGCCAAGTATCGGGACAGGGGAACCACGAGCAGTACTTC. Its translation is CASSQVSGQGNHEQYF.

J is TRBJ2-7 and V is TRBV5-1; a weak D match, TRBD1 (7 bases). V lost 2 bases and J lost 2, with 17 bases in between. Germline values: CDR1 SGHRS, CDR2 YFSETQ. This CDR3 is 16 amino acids long. The CDR3 is CASSFQGGSRAYEQYF. CDR3 coding DNA: TGCGCCAGCAGCTTCCAGGGGGGTAGTCGGGCCTACGAGCAGTACTTC.

The table lists this clone with a few counts. The V and J genes are TRBV5-1 and TRBJ2-1, with 16 bases identical to TRBD2. V trimming: 4 bases; J trimming: 7 bases; junction bases outside the gene matches: 2. CDR1 SGHRS and CDR2 YFSETQ come from the germline V gene. The CDR3 runs to 15 residues. CDR3 in amino acids: CASSPGLAGGNEQFF. The CDR3 DNA reads TGCGCCAGCAGCCCGGGACTAGCGGGAGGGAATGAGCAGTTCTTC. Together with reference TRBV5-1 and TRBJ2-1, the CDR3 gives the full variable domain: KAGVTQTPRYLIKTRGQQVTLSCSPISGHRSVSWYQQTPGQGLQFLFEYFSETQRNKGNFPGRFSGRQFSNSRSEMNVSTLELGDSALYLCASSPGLAGGNEQFFGPGTRLTVL.

This clone showed up just once. The chain couples TRBV30 to TRBJ2-3; TRBD1 is a possible D gene (5 bases). The CDR3 is 15 amino acids. V was pared by 3 bases and J by 5 bases, with 18 bases between. Germline V CDR1 and CDR2: GTSNPN, SVGIG (reference sequence). The CDR3 coding sequence is TGTGCCTGGAGCCAGCCTGGCAGGGTGAAAGATACGCAGTATTTT. Its protein product is CAWSQPGRVKDTQYF.

V gene TRBV5-1 combines with J gene TRBJ1-4, with 7 bases matching TRBD1. Germline V gene data show CDR1 as SGHRS and CDR2 as YFSETQ. The trim removed 4 bases at V and 7 bases at J, leaving 10 bases unmatched. This CDR3 spans 15 amino acids. The CDR3 DNA follows: TGCGCCAGCAGCGCCTCAGGGGGTCGGGGTGAAAAACTGTTTTTT. Translating it yields CASSASGGRGEKLFF.

The chain couples TRBV6-2 or TRBV6-3 to TRBJ2-7, with 9 bases that match TRBD2. The germline gives CDR1 MNHEY, CDR2 SVGEGT. The J segment lost 3 bases and the V segment lost 1 base, leaving 4 bases of the junction unmatched. This CDR3 comprises 15 residues. CDR3 protein: CASSYLAGVRYEQYF. DNA of the CDR3: TGTGCCAGCAGTTACTTAGCGGGAGTGCGCTACGAGCAGTACTTC.

This clone appeared a few times. The J gene is TRBJ2-6, the V gene TRBV6-1; 11 nucleotides align to TRBD1. The CDR3 covers 18 residues. Germline V gene lookup returns CDR1 MNHNS and CDR2 SASEGT. The junction had 6 bases not matched to a gene; V was cut back by 4 bases and J by 1 base. The CDR3 DNA is TGTGCCAGCAGTGCCCGGACAGGGGGCGAATCTGGGGCCAACGTCCTGACTTTC. Residues: CASSARTGGESGANVLTF.

The V and J genes are TRBV2 and TRBJ1-1; maybe TRBD1 (5 bases). Germline V lookup: CDR1 SNHLY, CDR2 FYNNEI. Trimming removed 7 bases at V and 4 bases at J, with 13 bases between. The CDR3 spans 13 residues. This CDR3 is CASTRGGSTEAFF. The CDR3 DNA reads TGTGCCAGCACCCGGGGGGGGTCCACTGAAGCTTTCTTT.

This chain joins TRBV24-1 and TRBJ2-1, with 10 bases aligning to TRBD2. The CDR3 runs 16 residues. V was clipped by 3 bases and J by 2 bases; unmatched bases: 3. In germline, CDR1 is KGHDR, CDR2 SFDVKD. This CDR3 is CATSDAGLAAYNEQFF. Here the CDR3 DNA reads TGTGCCACCAGTGATGCCGGACTAGCGGCCTACAATGAGCAGTTCTTC.

The genes are TRBV6-6 and TRBJ1-2, with D possibly matching TRBD1 (6 bases). The CDR3 is 11 residues long. Germline loops: CDR1 MNHNY, CDR2 SVGAGI (reference sequence). V lost 7 bases and J lost 6, with 9 bases in between. The CDR3, as DNA: TGTGCCAGCACCAAGGGGGATGGCTACACCTTC. It codes for CASTKGDGYTF.

The rearrangement uses TRBV28 and TRBJ2-1; TRBD2 matches 7 bases. Germline V lookup: CDR1 MDHEN, CDR2 SYDVKM. The CDR3 is 15 residues long. J lost 6 bases, V lost 5 bases, and 10 bases had no gene match. CDR3 sequence: CASSPQPGLLNEQFF. The CDR3 nucleotides are TGTGCCAGCAGTCCCCAACCGGGACTACTCAATGAGCAGTTCTTC.

V and J are TRBV18 and TRBJ1-2; D ambiguous. CDR3 length: 15 amino acids. Germline assignment: CDR1 KGHSH and CDR2 LQKENI. Trimming shortened V by 4 bases and J by 4 bases, and 16 bases separated the two germline ends. The CDR3 reads CASSREGTASYGYTF. DNA of the CDR3: TGTGCCAGCTCACGGGAGGGTACTGCTTCCTATGGCTACACCTTC.

The chain is built from TRBV10-3 and TRBJ1-4; 7 positions match TRBD1. The CDR3 runs 14 residues. Germline trimming cut 0 bases from V and 10 bases from J; bases unmatched to any gene: 5. Germline assignment: CDR1 ENHRY and CDR2 SYGVKD. CDR3 sequence (DNA): TGTGCCATCAGTGAGTCGACAGGGACTCGAAAACTGTTTTTT. Its translation is CAISESTGTRKLFF.

CDR3 sequence reads: CASSSRANQETQYF. CDR3 DNA sequence: TGTGCCAGCAGCTCAAGAGCTAACCAAGAGACCCAGTACTTC. The chain joins TRBV2 to TRBJ2-5, with D hard to call. Trimming took 6 bases from V and 0 from J, leaving 11 bases between them. Germline V CDR1 and CDR2: SNHLY, FYNNEI. There are 14 residues in the CDR3. Supplemented by reference TRBV2 and TRBJ2-5, the full variable domain reads EPEVTQTPSHQVTQMGQEVILRCVPISNHLYFYWYRQILGQKVEFLVSFYNNEISEKSEIFDDQFSVERPDGSNFTLKIRSTKLEDSAMYFCASSSRANQETQYFGPGTRLLVL.

This rearrangement joins TRBV30 to TRBJ2-2, with 8 bases aligning to TRBD2. This CDR3 is 14 amino acids long. V lost 0 bases, J lost 5 bases, and 2 bases stayed unmatched. CDR1 is GTSNPN, CDR2 SVGIG, per germline (reference sequence). The CDR3 is CAWSVPGGTGELFF. The CDR3 bases are TGTGCCTGGAGTGTACCGGGGGGGACCGGGGAGCTGTTTTTT.

CDR3 in amino acids: CASSPGHSDTGELFF. In nucleotides, the CDR3 is TGTGCCAGCAGCCCGGGACATTCCGACACCGGGGAGCTGTTTTTT. The chain employs TRBV5-4 and TRBJ2-2, with D tentatively TRBD1 (6 bases). Trimming removed 4 bases from V and 3 bases from J, with 13 bases in between. The germline CDR1 and CDR2 sequences are SGHNT and YYREEE (reference sequence). The CDR3 runs 15 residues. The full variable domain, in which reference TRBV5-4 and TRBJ2-2 provide the parts outside the CDR3, is ETGVTQSPTHLIKTRGQQVTLRCSSQSGHNTVSWYQQALGQGPQFIFQYYREEENGRGNFPPRFSGLQFPNYSSELNVNALELDDSALYLCASSPGHSDTGELFFGEGSRLTVL.